This passage covers 10 T cell receptor beta chains from one sample sequenced in a study of blood T cells in healthy people across ages. Combining a sample-barcoded 5' primer with a J-beta primer mix, a second PCR ran for 7 to 11 cycles. TCRdb analysed the 5' RACE reads with MiXCR anew, one entry per CDR3 protein. The sample shows approximately 850,000 distinct CDR3 sequences, 58% of them seen only once. Material for sequencing was blood. The receptors were gathered from a man aged 30 to 45 in good health.

The chain recombines TRBV27 with TRBJ1-2, with TRBD1 identical over 7 bases. The CDR3 has 13 amino acids. From germline, CDR1 is MNHEY and CDR2 SMNVEV (reference sequence). J was trimmed by 7 bases and V by 4 bases; bases with no gene match: 6. The CDR3 loop is CASSWDSGGGYTF. CDR3 DNA: TGTGCCAGCAGTTGGGACAGCGGCGGTGGCTACACCTTC.

V gene TRBV6-6 combines with J gene TRBJ2-7; tentative D call: TRBD2 (6 bases). The V gene's germline CDR1 is MNHNY and CDR2 SVGAGI (reference sequence). The CDR3 extends over 17 amino acids. Trimming cost V 4 bases and J 1 base, with 20 bases left between them. The CDR3 loop is CASSSDPGTLTSYEQYF. DNA of the CDR3: TGTGCCAGCAGTTCTGACCCCGGGACTCTCACTTCCTACGAGCAGTACTTC.

V and J are TRBV5-1 and TRBJ2-7; D may be TRBD1 (6 bases). V was shortened by 0 bases and J by 3 bases, with 13 bases between the two germline ends. From germline, CDR1 is SGHRS and CDR2 YFSETQ. CDR3 length: 15 residues. CDR3 nucleotide sequence: TGCGCCAGCAGCTTGGTAGGGGGTTCGGACTACGAGCAGTACTTC. Protein sequence: CASSLVGGSDYEQYF.

This rearrangement joins TRBV7-9 to TRBJ2-5; 7 bases map to TRBD2. The CDR3 contains 15 residues. Trimming removed 0 bases from V and 2 bases from J; junction bases left unmatched: 3. CDR1 and CDR2 from the germline V gene are SEHNR and FQNEAQ (reference sequence). CDR3 DNA sequence: TGTGCCAGCAGCTTAGCTGGGGGGGAACAAGAGACCCAGTACTTC. This translates into CASSLAGGEQETQYF.

The chain combines TRBV27 with TRBJ1-1, with 10 bases that match TRBD1. Germline assignment: CDR1 MNHEY and CDR2 SMNVEV (reference sequence). V lost 6 bases and J lost 4; bases outside the gene matches: 5. The length of the CDR3 is 14 residues. CDR3 protein: CASRGTGVGTEAFF. The CDR3 DNA reads TGTGCCAGCAGGGGGACAGGGGTGGGCACTGAAGCTTTCTTT.

This sequence joins TRBV5-8 and TRBJ1-2, with D hard to call. CDR1 and CDR2 from the germline V gene are SGHTS and YDEGEE. The CDR3 sequence is 15 residues long. Trimming removed 4 bases at V and 8 bases at J, with 21 bases between. CDR3 sequence: CASSGRYGSVLGYTF. The CDR3 nucleotides read TGTGCCAGCAGCGGGCGATACGGGTCCGTCTTGGGCTACACCTTC.

The chain joins TRBV2 to TRBJ1-2, with 9 positions matching TRBD1. This CDR3 has 13 residues. V lost 8 bases to trimming and J lost 7 bases; unmatched junction nucleotides: 8. Germline assignment: CDR1 SNHLY and CDR2 FYNNEI. The DNA of the CDR3 is TGTGCCAGCCATTGGACAGGGGAGGGTGGCTACACCTTC. It translates to CASHWTGEGGYTF.

In its sample, this clonotype was seen a few times. The chain has TRBV6-5 and TRBJ2-6; D perhaps matches TRBD2 (6 bases). Deletions cut 2 bases from V and 0 bases from J, with 17 bases between. The CDR3 has 19 residues. Germline V gene sequence: CDR1 MNHEY, CDR2 SVGAGI. CDR3 sequence: CASSYRRRARISGANVLTF. Written as DNA, the CDR3 is TGTGCCAGCAGTTACAGGAGGAGGGCCCGTATCTCTGGGGCCAACGTCCTGACTTTC.

J is TRBJ2-3 and V is TRBV7-2, with D tentatively TRBD1 or TRBD2 (5 bases each). The V end was cut by 0 bases, the J end by 6 bases, with 10 bases between. The CDR3 is 14 residues long. Germline V gene data show CDR1 as SGHTA and CDR2 as FQGNSA. The CDR3 DNA is TGTGCCAGCAGCTTAGCGGGGGTCTTGGATACGCAGTATTTT. Translation gives CASSLAGVLDTQYF.

The chain couples TRBV18 to TRBJ2-1, with 10 bases lining up with TRBD2. The V gene end was trimmed by 5 bases and the J gene end by 8 bases; junction bases not matched to a gene: 6. The CDR3 extends over 14 amino acids. Germline loops: CDR1 KGHSH, CDR2 LQKENI. For the CDR3, the DNA is TGTGCCAGCTCAAACAGCGGGGGGGCCTATGAGCAGTTCTTC. As protein: CASSNSGGAYEQFF.